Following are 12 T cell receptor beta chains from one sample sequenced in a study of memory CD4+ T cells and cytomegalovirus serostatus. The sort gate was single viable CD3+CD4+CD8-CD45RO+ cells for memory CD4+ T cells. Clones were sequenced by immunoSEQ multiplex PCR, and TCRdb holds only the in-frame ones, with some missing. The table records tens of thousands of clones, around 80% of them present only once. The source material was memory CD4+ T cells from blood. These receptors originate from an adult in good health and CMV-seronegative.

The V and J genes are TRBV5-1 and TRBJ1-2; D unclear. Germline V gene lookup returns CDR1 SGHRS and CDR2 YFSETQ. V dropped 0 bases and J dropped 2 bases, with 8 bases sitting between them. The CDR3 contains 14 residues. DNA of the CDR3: TGCGCCAGCAGCTTGGAGGTGGGAAACTATGGCTACACCTTC. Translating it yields CASSLEVGNYGYTF.

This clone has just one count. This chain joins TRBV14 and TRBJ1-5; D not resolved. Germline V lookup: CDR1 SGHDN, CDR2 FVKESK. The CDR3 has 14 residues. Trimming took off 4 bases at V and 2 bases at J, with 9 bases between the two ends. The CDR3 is CASSRLGGNQPQHF. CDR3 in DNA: TGTGCCAGCAGCCGCCTCGGAGGCAATCAGCCCCAGCATTTT.

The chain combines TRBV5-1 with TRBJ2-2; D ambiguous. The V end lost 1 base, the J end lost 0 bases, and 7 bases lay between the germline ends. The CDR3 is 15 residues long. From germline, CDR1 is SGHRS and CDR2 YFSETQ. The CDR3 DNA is TGCGCCAGCAGCTTGAATACAGCGAACACCGGGGAGCTGTTTTTT. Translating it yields CASSLNTANTGELFF.

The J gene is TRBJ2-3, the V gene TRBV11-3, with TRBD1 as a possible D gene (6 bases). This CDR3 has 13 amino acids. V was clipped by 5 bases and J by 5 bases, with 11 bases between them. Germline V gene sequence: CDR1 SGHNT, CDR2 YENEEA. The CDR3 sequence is CASSAAQGDTQYF. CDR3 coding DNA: TGTGCCAGCAGCGCTGCACAGGGAGATACGCAGTATTTT.

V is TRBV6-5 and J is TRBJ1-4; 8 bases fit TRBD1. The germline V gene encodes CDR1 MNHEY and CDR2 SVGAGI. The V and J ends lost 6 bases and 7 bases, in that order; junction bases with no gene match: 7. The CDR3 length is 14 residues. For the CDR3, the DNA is TGTGCCAGCAGCACAGGGGGTGGTGGTGAAAAACTGTTTTTT. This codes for CASSTGGGGEKLFF.

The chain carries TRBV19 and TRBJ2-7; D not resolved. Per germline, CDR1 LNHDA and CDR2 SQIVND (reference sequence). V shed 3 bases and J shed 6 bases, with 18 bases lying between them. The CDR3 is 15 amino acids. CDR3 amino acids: CASSIQPEVPTEQYF. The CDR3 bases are TGTGCCAGTAGTATTCAACCCGAAGTGCCGACCGAGCAGTACTTC.

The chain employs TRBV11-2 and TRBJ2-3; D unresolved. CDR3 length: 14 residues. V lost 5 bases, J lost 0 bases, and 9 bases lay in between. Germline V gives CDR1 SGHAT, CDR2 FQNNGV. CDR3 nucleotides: TGTGCCAGCAGCCTGATGACAAGCACAGATACGCAGTATTTT. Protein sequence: CASSLMTSTDTQYF.

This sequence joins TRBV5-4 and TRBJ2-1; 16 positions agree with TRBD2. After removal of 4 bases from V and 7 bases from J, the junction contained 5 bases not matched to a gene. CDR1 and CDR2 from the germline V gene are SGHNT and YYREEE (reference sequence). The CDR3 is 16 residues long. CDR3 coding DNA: TGTGCCAGCAGCGGGGGACTAGCGGGAGGGGGTAATGAGCAGTTCTTC. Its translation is CASSGGLAGGGNEQFF.

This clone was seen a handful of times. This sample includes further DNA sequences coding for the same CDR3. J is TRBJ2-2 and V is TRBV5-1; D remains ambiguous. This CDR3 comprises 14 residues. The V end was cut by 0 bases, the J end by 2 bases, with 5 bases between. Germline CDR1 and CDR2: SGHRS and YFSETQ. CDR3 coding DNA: TGCGCCAGCAGCTTGGACAGAAACACCGGGGAGCTGTTTTTT. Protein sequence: CASSLDRNTGELFF.

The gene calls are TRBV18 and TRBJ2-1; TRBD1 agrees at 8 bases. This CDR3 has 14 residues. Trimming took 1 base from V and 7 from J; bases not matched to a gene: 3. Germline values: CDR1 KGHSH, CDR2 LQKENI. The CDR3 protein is CASSPLDRVNEQFF. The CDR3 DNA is TGTGCCAGCTCACCACTGGACAGGGTAAATGAGCAGTTCTTC.

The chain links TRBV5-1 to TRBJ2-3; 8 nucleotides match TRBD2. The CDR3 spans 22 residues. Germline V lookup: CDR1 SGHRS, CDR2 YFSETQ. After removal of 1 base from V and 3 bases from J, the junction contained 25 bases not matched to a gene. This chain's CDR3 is CASSLWPVRAGADRPVTDTQYF. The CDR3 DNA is TGCGCCAGCAGCTTGTGGCCTGTTCGAGCGGGAGCCGATAGGCCAGTGACAGATACGCAGTATTTT.

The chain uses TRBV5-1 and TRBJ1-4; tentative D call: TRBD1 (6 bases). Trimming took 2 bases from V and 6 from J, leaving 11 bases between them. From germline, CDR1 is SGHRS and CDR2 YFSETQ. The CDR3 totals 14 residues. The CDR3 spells CASSFYGGDEKLFF. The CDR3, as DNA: TGCGCCAGCAGCTTTTACGGGGGCGATGAAAAACTGTTTTTT.